This T cell receptor beta chain was obtained from a study of molecular identifiers for immune sequencing clone quantification. Trimming took off 0 bases at V and 0 bases at J, with 11 bases between the two ends. CDR3 length equals 17 residues. Per the germline V gene, CDR1 is SGHDN and CDR2 is FVKESK. TCRdb recomputed calls from the PCR reads with MiXCR, one row per CDR3 protein. The data contain approximately 500,000 distinct CDR3 sequences, about 25% of them seen just once; the ten biggest clones take up roughly 0.77%. This clonotype came up many times. The antigen is not known. General study results and limits: Among effectors, clones above 20 RNA copies held over 97% of molecules; among naive cells, under 1%. Spiked Jurkat TCR RNA originating from one cell could reportedly be identified amid more than 800,000 naive cells. Shared barcodes on identical TCR molecules could underestimate the sizes of highly expanded clones.

Sequenced input: naive CD8+ T cells from blood, with Jurkat cell RNA spiked in. Subset meaning: FACS-sorted CD8+CD4-CCR7+CD45RA+ naive T cells. The chain recombines TRBV14 with TRBJ2-2; D is ambiguous. The source is a human donor in good health. Some libraries in this study had Jurkat cell RNA spiked in. CDR3 nucleotide sequence: TGTGCCAGCAGCCAAGATCTAGTGAAATCGAACACCGGGGAGCTGTTTTTT. Its protein product is CASSQDLVKSNTGELFF.